The 20 T cell receptor beta chains in this list originate from one sample, sequenced in a study of blood T cell repertoires in COVID-19 (dated by TCRdb to about 2020). Library prep was done by the immunoSEQ multiplex PCR assay. TCRdb stores this immuneACCESS table with in-frame sequences only. Part of the clones is absent; in the studies checked, under half of the shortfall reflects unresolved V genes, and no reason is known for the rest. The sample data list about 250,000 clones, and roughly 90% of these were observed just once. The top ten constitute around 2.9% of the sample. Sequencing was performed on PBMCs or T cells enriched from blood (not recorded which). These receptors were obtained from a woman in her fifties or sixties who had recovered from COVID-19.

The rearrangement uses TRBV18 and TRBJ1-3; possible D gene TRBD1, 6 bases. V lost 6 bases and J 0 bases, leaving 9 bases between the germline ends. From germline, CDR1 is KGHSH and CDR2 LQKENI. This CDR3 has 14 residues. CDR3 in DNA: TGTGCCAGCTCCGACAGGTCCTCTGGAAACACCATATATTTT. Its translation is CASSDRSSGNTIYF. Full variable domain (outside the CDR3, taken from reference TRBV18 and TRBJ1-3): NAGVMQNPRHLVRRRGQEARLRCSPMKGHSHVYWYRQLPEEGLKFMVYLQKENIIDESGMPKERFSAEFPKEGPSILRIQQVVRGDSAAYFCASSDRSSGNTIYFGEGSWLTVV.

V is TRBV29-1 and J is TRBJ2-1; TRBD2 aligns across 7 bases. This CDR3 has 14 amino acids. CDR1 is SQVTM and CDR2 is ANQGSEA in the germline V gene. V lost 0 bases, J lost 7 bases, and 6 bases stayed unmatched. CDR3 sequence reads: CSVEDPWGGNEQFF. The CDR3 bases are TGCAGCGTTGAAGACCCCTGGGGGGGAAATGAGCAGTTCTTC.

The chain links TRBV19 to TRBJ1-3; D gene ambiguous. The CDR3 runs 16 residues. From germline, CDR1 is LNHDA and CDR2 SQIVND (reference sequence). V dropped 8 bases and J dropped 0 bases, with 17 bases sitting between them. DNA for the CDR3: TGTGCCAGTGAGGAGGTGGGAGCCGGCTCTGGAAACACCATATATTTT. It specifies CASEEVGAGSGNTIYF. Complete variable domain (other parts from reference TRBV19 and TRBJ1-3): DGGITQSPKYLFRKEGQNVTLSCEQNLNHDAMYWYRQDPGQGLRLIYYSQIVNDFQKGDIAEGYSVSREKKESFPLTVTSAQKNPTAFYLCASEEVGAGSGNTIYFGEGSWLTVV.

The chain has TRBV27 and TRBJ2-5, with 9 bases that match TRBD2. The junction had 14 bases not matched to a gene; V was cut back by 8 bases and J by 4 bases. There are 16 residues in the CDR3. Germline CDR1 MNHEY, CDR2 SMNVEV (reference sequence). CDR3: CASGRWGGRALETQYF. In DNA form, the CDR3 reads TGTGCCAGCGGCAGATGGGGCGGGAGGGCCTTAGAGACCCAGTACTTC.

The DNA for the CDR3 is TGTGCCTGGAGTGTACTTCAGGGAGGGAATACGCAGTATTTT. Its protein is CAWSVLQGGNTQYF. This rearrangement joins TRBV30 to TRBJ2-3; 7 bases line up with TRBD2. The CDR3 is made up of 14 amino acids. The V gene end was trimmed by 0 bases and the J gene end by 7 bases; junction bases not matched to a gene: 7. The germline CDR1 and CDR2 sequences are GTSNPN and SVGIG (reference sequence).

The chain uses TRBV5-1 and TRBJ2-3; TRBD2 is a possible D gene (5 bases). There are 15 residues in the CDR3. V lost 4 bases and J 4 bases, leaving 16 bases between the germline ends. The V gene's germline CDR1 is SGHRS and CDR2 YFSETQ. The CDR3 nucleotides read TGCGCCAGCAGCCCGGGAACTAGTGATCCAGATACGCAGTATTTT. Translation: CASSPGTSDPDTQYF.

V is TRBV4-3 and J is TRBJ2-5, with 9 nucleotides matching TRBD1. This CDR3 spans 15 amino acids. The junction had 4 bases not matched to a gene; V was cut back by 3 bases and J by 2 bases. CDR1 and CDR2 (germline): LGHNA, YSLEER. CDR3 sequence reads: CASSQWGQGQETQYF. CDR3 nucleotide sequence: TGCGCCAGCAGCCAGTGGGGACAGGGACAAGAGACCCAGTACTTC.

This chain joins TRBV28 and TRBJ1-1; the D gene is possibly TRBD1 (5 bases). The ends were cut back, 3 bases at V and 10 bases at J, with 12 bases in the middle. The CDR3 is 12 amino acids. Germline V lookup: CDR1 MDHEN, CDR2 SYDVKM. CDR3 coding DNA: TGTGCCAGCAGTTTTACCCAGGGATTAGCTTTCTTT. Protein product: CASSFTQGLAFF.

J is TRBJ2-1 and V is TRBV19, with TRBD2 identical over 11 bases. The CDR3 is 18 amino acids. J gave up 7 bases and V 5 bases, and 16 bases lay outside the gene matches. Germline CDR1 reads LNHDA; CDR2 reads SQIVND (reference sequence). Written as DNA, the CDR3 is TGTGCCAGTAGTCATTCACCCCTAACTAGCGGGAGTGAAAATGAGCAGTTCTTC. It yields the protein CASSHSPLTSGSENEQFF.

This sequence joins TRBV7-9 and TRBJ1-5, with TRBD1 matching over 7 bases. Germline V gives CDR1 SEHNR, CDR2 FQNEAQ (reference sequence). Losses at the gene ends were 2 bases for V and 5 bases for J; bases not matched to a gene: 9. The CDR3 has 16 residues. The CDR3 bases are TGTGCCAGCAGCTTAAATCCCAAGGGGGCCGATCAGCCCCAGCATTTT. The encoded protein is CASSLNPKGADQPQHF.

The chain combines TRBV14 with TRBJ2-2; 10 bases fit TRBD1. The CDR3 loop spans 17 amino acids. Trimming at V came to 0 bases and at J to 6 bases, leaving 7 bases not matched to a gene. Per the germline V gene, CDR1 is SGHDN and CDR2 is FVKESK. The chain's CDR3 is CASSQDWGQGLAGELFF. As DNA, the CDR3 is TGTGCCAGCAGCCAAGATTGGGGACAGGGGCTGGCCGGGGAGCTGTTTTTT.

This chain links TRBV14 with TRBJ2-1; TRBD1 is a possible D gene (7 bases). V lost 4 bases, J lost 4 bases, and 17 bases lay in between. The germline V gene encodes CDR1 SGHDN and CDR2 FVKESK. The CDR3 is 16 residues long. The CDR3 reads CASSLRDRLGYNEQFF. In nucleotides, the CDR3 is TGTGCCAGCAGCCTGAGGGACAGACTAGGATACAATGAGCAGTTCTTC.

The chain couples TRBV30 to TRBJ2-5, with 12 nucleotides matching TRBD1. J was trimmed by 5 bases and V by 2 bases; bases with no gene match: 12. Germline CDR1 is GTSNPN and CDR2 is SVGIG (reference sequence). The CDR3 consists of 17 residues. For the CDR3, the DNA is TGTGCCTGGAGTCCTGGGACAGGGGGCTATGGTTGGGAGACCCAGTACTTC. Translating gives CAWSPGTGGYGWETQYF.

The chain couples TRBV10-2 to TRBJ2-3, with 14 bases fitting TRBD2. Germline CDR1 is WSHSY and CDR2 is SAAADI. V lost 11 bases, J lost 4 bases, and 14 bases stayed unmatched. The CDR3 consists of 17 residues. The CDR3 nucleotides are TGCGCCGGCCGACCTACTAGACTAGCGGGAGGGGCAGATACGCAGTATTTT. Its translation: CAGRPTRLAGGADTQYF.

V is TRBV3-1 (or the pseudogene TRBV3-2) and J is TRBJ1-1, with D perhaps matching TRBD1 (6 bases). The CDR3 is made up of 15 amino acids. The germline CDR1 and CDR2 sequences are LGHDT and YNNKEL (reference sequence). The V gene lost 3 bases and the J gene lost 3 bases, with 14 bases spanning the gap. The CDR3 reads CASSHRQARYTEAFF. As DNA, the CDR3 is TGTGCCAGCAGCCACAGACAGGCTAGGTACACTGAAGCTTTCTTT.

This clone was observed a few times. The chain is built from TRBV7-2 and TRBJ2-1; 10 bases are a match to TRBD2. The CDR3 loop spans 15 amino acids. Germline loops: CDR1 SGHTA, CDR2 FQGNSA. V lost 2 bases, J lost 5 bases, and 3 bases stayed unmatched. DNA for the CDR3: TGTGCCAGCAGCTTATGGACTAGCGGAAACAATGAGCAGTTCTTC. Translated, it gives CASSLWTSGNNEQFF.

V usage is TRBV4-3 and J usage is TRBJ2-3; 10 nucleotides agree with TRBD1. Germline V gene lookup returns CDR1 LGHNA and CDR2 YSLEER. V lost 1 base, J lost 3 bases, and 4 bases stayed unmatched. The CDR3 is 16 amino acids. The CDR3 spells CASSQGGQGITDTQYF. CDR3 DNA: TGCGCCAGCAGCCAAGGGGGACAGGGGATAACAGATACGCAGTATTTT.

The chain recombines TRBV12-5 with TRBJ1-6; maybe TRBD1 (6 bases). Between the trimmed V and J ends, which lost 7 bases and 7 bases, there was a span of 17 bases. CDR3 length: 15 amino acids. The germline gives CDR1 LGHNT, CDR2 FRNRAP. CDR3 DNA sequence: TGTGCTAGTGCTGCGGGGGGGGGCGAGAATTCACCCCTCCACTTT. Amino acids: CASAAGGGENSPLHF.

V and J are TRBV19 and TRBJ1-5; D is possibly TRBD1 (6 bases). This CDR3 spans 14 amino acids. Trimming left V 4 bases short and J 3 bases short, with 10 bases between. The V gene's germline CDR1 is LNHDA and CDR2 SQIVND (reference sequence). DNA for the CDR3: TGTGCCAGTAGTAACAGGGAATACAATCAGCCCCAGCATTTT. This encodes CASSNREYNQPQHF.

This chain connects TRBV6-2 or TRBV6-3 to TRBJ2-4, with a possible D match to TRBD2 (6 bases). The CDR3 is 16 amino acids. Deletions cut 0 bases from V and 9 bases from J, with 18 bases between. CDR1 is MNHEY, CDR2 SVGEGT, per germline. The chain's CDR3 is CASSYSGSRLGGIQYF. The CDR3 nucleotides are TGTGCCAGCAGTTACTCGGGGAGTAGACTGGGGGGCATTCAGTACTTC.